These 9 T cell receptor beta chains came from one sample sequenced in a study of T cells in localized non-small cell lung cancer. Using immunoSEQ multiplex PCR, the repertoire was profiled, and TCRdb retains in-frame clones only, with some absent. This table has approximately 35,000 clones, around 90% appearing once. Sample: peripheral blood, taken before any cancer treatment. All receptors come from a man between 40 and 69 years old with stage I lung adenocarcinoma.

The gene calls are TRBV4-2 and TRBJ2-1; 7 bases match TRBD1. The trim removed 3 bases at V and 0 bases at J, leaving 11 bases unmatched. Germline lookup yields CDR1 LGHNA and CDR2 YNFKEQ. The CDR3 loop spans 18 amino acids. For the CDR3, the DNA is TGTGCCAGCAGCCAGCACTCCGGGACAGACGACTCCTACAATGAGCAGTTCTTC. It yields the protein CASSQHSGTDDSYNEQFF.

The chain carries TRBV19 and TRBJ2-7; the D gene is possibly TRBD2 (6 bases). V dropped 3 bases and J dropped 5 bases, with 11 bases sitting between them. CDR3 size: 13 residues. Germline-derived CDR1 and CDR2 are LNHDA and SQIVND (reference sequence). The CDR3 nucleotides are TGTGCCAGTAGTATCGCGGGAATCAACGAGCAGTACTTC. Its protein product is CASSIAGINEQYF.

The V and J genes are TRBV5-4 and TRBJ2-6, with D possibly matching TRBD1 (6 bases). Germline CDR1 reads SGHNT; CDR2 reads YYREEE (reference sequence). V gave up 3 bases and J gave up 0 bases, with 13 bases separating them. This CDR3 is built from 17 residues. CDR3 loop: CASSYQGLSSGANVLTF. Here the CDR3 DNA reads TGTGCCAGCAGCTATCAGGGGCTAAGCTCTGGGGCCAACGTCCTGACTTTC.

The chain carries TRBV6-1 and TRBJ1-5; unclear D gene. V lost 6 bases, J lost 3 bases, and 15 bases lay in between. CDR3 size: 15 residues. CDR1 is MNHNS, CDR2 SASEGT, per germline. CDR3 in amino acids: CASSLGKQSNQPQHF. CDR3 nucleotides: TGTGCCAGCAGCTTAGGGAAGCAGTCCAATCAGCCCCAGCATTTT.

The chain carries TRBV7-2 and TRBJ1-1, with D hard to call. This CDR3 contains 14 residues. Germline V lookup: CDR1 SGHTA, CDR2 FQGNSA. The V end was cut by 3 bases, the J end by 1 base, with 9 bases between. CDR3 DNA: TGTGCCAGCAGCTTGTCCATGGGGAACACTGAAGCTTTCTTT. This encodes CASSLSMGNTEAFF. Full variable domain (outside the CDR3, taken from reference TRBV7-2 and TRBJ1-1): GAGVSQSPSNKVTEKGKDVELRCDPISGHTALYWYRQSLGQGLEFLIYFQGNSAPDKSGLPSDRFSAERTGGSVSTLTIQRTQQEDSAVYLCASSLSMGNTEAFFGQGTRLTVV.

The chain is built from TRBV18 and TRBJ2-7; D is possibly TRBD1 (5 bases). Trimming removed 1 base at V and 2 bases at J, with 12 bases between. CDR1 KGHSH and CDR2 LQKENI come from the germline V gene. The CDR3 has 15 residues. DNA of the CDR3: TGTGCCAGCTCACCACGGCAGGGATATACCTACGAGCAGTACTTC. Amino acid sequence: CASSPRQGYTYEQYF.

The chain recombines TRBV7-8 with TRBJ1-5, with D perhaps matching TRBD1 (6 bases). This CDR3 comprises 17 residues. CDR1 and CDR2 from the germline V gene are SGHVS and FQNEAQ. V lost 5 bases, J lost 4 bases, and 21 bases lay in between. DNA of the CDR3: TGTGCCAGCAGCGAGGGAAGATACAGGGAGGGGAATCAGCCCCAGCATTTT. It translates to CASSEGRYREGNQPQHF.

The genes are TRBV30 and TRBJ1-6; 7 bases match TRBD1. The CDR3 totals 17 residues. The V gene end was trimmed by 2 bases and the J gene end by 7 bases; junction bases not matched to a gene: 14. Per germline, CDR1 GTSNPN and CDR2 SVGIG (reference sequence). CDR3 region: CAWSPRTGERRNSPLHF. The CDR3 DNA reads as TGTGCCTGGAGTCCTAGAACAGGGGAGCGGCGAAATTCACCCCTCCACTTT.

CDR3 nucleotide sequence: TGTGCCAGCAGTCTCCTACAGGCCTTAAATGAAAAACTGTTTTTT. This codes for CASSLLQALNEKLFF. The rearrangement links TRBV6-1 to TRBJ1-4, with a possible D match to TRBD1 (5 bases). V lost 5 bases and J lost 5, with 15 bases in between. The CDR3 has 15 residues. Germline V lookup: CDR1 MNHNS, CDR2 SASEGT.